This section outlines one T cell receptor (beta chain) sequence together with its context. What it binds is not known. The CDR3 sequence is 14 residues long. Trimming shortened V by 6 bases and J by 2 bases, and 17 bases separated the two germline ends. The germline V gene encodes CDR1 DFQATT and CDR2 SNEGSKA (reference sequence). The sample is drawn from a study of CD8 T cells in Susac syndrome. Findings of the study overall: Only a relatively small number of individuals were included in the TCR sequencing and HLA analysis.

cDNA came from 0.5 to 1 ug RNA primed by random hexamers. immunoSEQ multiplex PCR amplified TCR beta CDR3 across 54 Vbeta, 13 Jbeta. MiXCR was run by TCRdb on the immunoSEQ multiplex PCR reads, yielding one entry per CDR3 protein. The data contain more than 150,000 distinct CDR3 sequences, around 92% of them singletons. The receptor's source is a human donor in good health. The rearrangement uses TRBV20-1 and TRBJ2-7, with D perhaps matching TRBD2 (6 bases). Sequencing input: CD4+ T cells from PBMCs. This CDR3 reads CSASQEGATYEQYF. CDR3 coding DNA: TGCAGTGCCTCTCAGGAGGGAGCAACCTACGAGCAGTACTTC.